This TCR beta chain was observed in a study of graft-versus-host responses after intestinal transplantation. Looking at the study overall: Every one of the recipients received anti-thymocyte globulin induction and afterwards took tacrolimus and steroids for roughly three years. Study-level results: The marrow of recipients harbored GvH clones, and ileum or blood showed some of them first.

The length of the CDR3 is 16 residues. The ends lost 1 base at V and 4 bases at J; junction bases unmatched: 3. Looked up from germline, CDR1 is SGHTA and CDR2 is FQGNSA. The table came from immunoSEQ multiplex PCR; TCRdb's copy has only in-frame clones and leaves some out. The sample lists 20,000 to 30,000 clones, roughly 83% occurring once. On this clone: Its antigen remains unidentified.

Sequencing was performed on PBMCs, taken almost 29 days after intestinal transplant. The V call is TRBV7-2, the J call TRBJ2-7, with 14 bases matching TRBD2. The clonotype was recovered from a human patient who received an intestinal transplant, so some T cells may come from the graft donor. The CDR3 protein is CASSLDRLAGGYEQYF. CDR3 DNA sequence: TGTGCCAGCAGCTTAGACAGACTAGCGGGAGGGTACGAGCAGTACTTC.